These 9 T cell receptor beta chains came from one sample sequenced in a study of blood T cell repertoires in COVID-19. Assay: immunoSEQ multiplex PCR; the TCRdb copy retains only in-frame clones and omits some. The table lists 170,000 or so clones, roughly 83% of them singletons, with 2.9% in the top ten. What was sequenced was peripheral blood. These receptors came from a woman aged 60 to 75 with acute or convalescent COVID-19.

This chain uses TRBV5-1 with TRBJ1-2; a weak D match, TRBD1 (5 bases). This CDR3 contains 14 residues. The germline gives CDR1 SGHRS, CDR2 YFSETQ. V gave up 1 base and J gave up 6 bases, with 13 bases separating them. For the CDR3, the DNA is TGCGCCAGCAGCTTGTGGCAGGGAAGCGATGGCTACACCTTC. Its protein product is CASSLWQGSDGYTF.

The chain recombines TRBV29-1 with TRBJ2-7, with D possibly being TRBD2 (5 bases). Germline V gene data show CDR1 as SQVTM and CDR2 as ANQGSEA. The germline V and J ends were trimmed by 4 bases and 2 bases, with 12 bases remaining between them. There are 13 residues in the CDR3. The CDR3 region has the DNA TGCAGCGTTGCGCCCGGGGAACCCTACGAGCAGTACTTC. This codes for CSVAPGEPYEQYF.

The chain links TRBV5-8 to TRBJ1-5; 7 bases are a match to TRBD1. With 4 bases clipped from V and 11 bases from J, the junction kept 15 bases outside the gene matches. The CDR3 has 15 residues. Germline V CDR1 and CDR2: SGHTS, YDEGEE. CDR3 in DNA: TGTGCCAGCAGCCTTGGGACAGCGACCTGGAATTCCCAGCATTTT. Translating gives CASSLGTATWNSQHF. The full variable domain, in which reference TRBV5-8 and TRBJ1-5 provide the parts outside the CDR3, is EAGVTQSPTHLIKTRGQQATLRCSPISGHTSVYWYQQALGLGLQFLLWYDEGEERNRGNFPPRFSGRQFPNYSSELNVNALELEDSALYLCASSLGTATWNSQHFGDGTRLSIL.

This clone was counted between two and nine times. V usage is TRBV19 and J usage is TRBJ1-2; D perhaps matches TRBD1 (5 bases). The CDR3 has 18 residues. Trimming stripped 6 bases from V and 3 bases from J, with 26 bases between. Germline loops: CDR1 LNHDA, CDR2 SQIVND (reference sequence). For the CDR3, the DNA is TGTGCCAGTAGGCATCTTATGGGGGGACGGAGAAGCGACTATGGCTACACCTTC. This codes for CASRHLMGGRRSDYGYTF.

The V and J genes are TRBV7-2 and TRBJ1-1; D is perhaps TRBD1 (5 bases). V was cut by 7 bases and J by 0 bases, with 9 bases left in between. Germline assignment: CDR1 SGHTA and CDR2 FQGNSA. This CDR3 has 13 amino acids. Here the CDR3 reads CASTVRVNTEAFF. The CDR3 DNA follows: TGTGCCAGCACGGTCAGGGTGAACACTGAAGCTTTCTTT. The variable domain in full, with the rest retrieved from reference TRBV7-2 and TRBJ1-1, is GAGVSQSPSNKVTEKGKDVELRCDPISGHTALYWYRQSLGQGLEFLIYFQGNSAPDKSGLPSDRFSAERTGGSVSTLTIQRTQQEDSAVYLCASTVRVNTEAFFGQGTRLTVV.

V is TRBV28 and J is TRBJ1-1; D remains unclear. Germline-derived CDR1 and CDR2 are MDHEN and SYDVKM. Trimming took off 6 bases at V and 11 bases at J, with 25 bases between the two ends. There are 15 residues in the CDR3. CDR3 loop: CASRVSLGGILKAFF. DNA for the CDR3: TGTGCCAGCAGAGTTTCCCTCGGAGGGATTTTGAAGGCTTTCTTT. Full variable domain (remainder filled in from reference TRBV28 and TRBJ1-1): DVKVTQSSRYLVKRTGEKVFLECVQDMDHENMFWYRQDPGLGLRLIYFSYDVKMKEKGDIPEGYSVSREKKERFSLILESASTNQTSMYLCASRVSLGGILKAFFGQGTRLTVV.

V is TRBV3-1 (or the pseudogene TRBV3-2) and J is TRBJ1-5; TRBD1 is a possible D gene (6 bases). V dropped 3 bases and J dropped 4 bases, with 16 bases sitting between them. This CDR3 comprises 16 residues. The V gene's germline CDR1 is LGHDT and CDR2 YNNKEL (reference sequence). CDR3 sequence: CASSHEGQPENQPQHF. DNA of the CDR3: TGTGCCAGCAGCCACGAAGGACAGCCCGAGAATCAGCCCCAGCATTTT.

The rearrangement links TRBV4-2 to TRBJ2-2, with TRBD1 as a possible D gene (6 bases). Germline V gene lookup returns CDR1 LGHNA and CDR2 YNFKEQ. The length of the CDR3 is 17 residues. Trimming removed 4 bases at V and 3 bases at J, with 18 bases between. The CDR3 DNA is TGTGCCAGCAGCCTGGGGCGAGGCAGGGGATACACCGGGGAGCTGTTTTTT. Its translation is CASSLGRGRGYTGELFF.

V is TRBV10-1 and J is TRBJ2-1, with D unclear. The CDR3 covers 13 residues. Trimming stripped 3 bases from V and 4 bases from J, with 7 bases between. Germline V lookup: CDR1 WNHNN, CDR2 SYGVQD (reference sequence). The DNA of the CDR3 is TGCGCCAGCAGTGACCCTAGATACAATGAGCAGTTCTTC. Amino acids: CASSDPRYNEQFF.